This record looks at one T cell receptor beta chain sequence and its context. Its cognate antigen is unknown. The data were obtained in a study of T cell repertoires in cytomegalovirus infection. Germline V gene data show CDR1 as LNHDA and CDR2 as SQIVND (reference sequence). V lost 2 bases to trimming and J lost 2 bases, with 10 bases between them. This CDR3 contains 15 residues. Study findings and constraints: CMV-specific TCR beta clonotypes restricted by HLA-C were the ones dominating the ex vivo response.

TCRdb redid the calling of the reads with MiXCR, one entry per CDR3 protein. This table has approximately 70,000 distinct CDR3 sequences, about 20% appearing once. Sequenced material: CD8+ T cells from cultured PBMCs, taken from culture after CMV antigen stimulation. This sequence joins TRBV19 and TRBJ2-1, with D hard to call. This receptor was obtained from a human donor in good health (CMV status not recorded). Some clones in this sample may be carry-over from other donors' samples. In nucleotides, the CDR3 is TGTGCCAGTAGTATAAGCGAGGTGCCCTACAATGAGCAGTTCTTC. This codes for CASSISEVPYNEQFF.